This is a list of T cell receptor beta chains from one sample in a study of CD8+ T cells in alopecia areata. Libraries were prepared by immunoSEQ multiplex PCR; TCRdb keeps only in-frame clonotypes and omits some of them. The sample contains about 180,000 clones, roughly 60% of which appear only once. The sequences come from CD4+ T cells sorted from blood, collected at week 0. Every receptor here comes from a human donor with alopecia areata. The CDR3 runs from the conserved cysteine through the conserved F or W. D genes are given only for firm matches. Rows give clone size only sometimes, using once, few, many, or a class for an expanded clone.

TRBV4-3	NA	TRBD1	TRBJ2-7	TGCGCCAGCAGCCAAGCTCGGACAGGGGGGCTCTACGAGCAGTACTTC	CASSQARTGGLYEQYF
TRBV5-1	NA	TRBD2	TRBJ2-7	TGCGCCAGCAGCCCGGGACTAGCCCCGAGGGCCGGCTACGAGCAGTACTTC	CASSPGLAPRAGYEQYF
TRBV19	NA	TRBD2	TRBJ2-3	TGTGCCAGTAGTACCCCGGGACTAGCGGGCACAGATACGCAGTATTTT	CASSTPGLAGTDTQYF
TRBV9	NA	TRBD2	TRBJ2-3	TGTGCCAGCAGCCCGGGGCTAGCGGCTACAGATACGCAGTATTTT	CASSPGLAATDTQYF
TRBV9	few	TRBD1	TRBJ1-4	TGTGCCAGCAGCCAGGGGGCAAGTAACGAAAAACTGTTTTTT	CASSQGASNEKLFF
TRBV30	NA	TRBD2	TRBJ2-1	TGTGCCTGGATACCGGGACTAGTAAAATCCTACAATGAGCAGTTCTTC	CAWIPGLVKSYNEQFF
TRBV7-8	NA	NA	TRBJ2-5	TGTGCCAGCAGCCGTCCGGGACTGCCCCAAGAGACCCAGTACTTC	CASSRPGLPQETQYF
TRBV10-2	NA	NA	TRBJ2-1	TGCGCCAGCAGTGAGTTTGGCCCAACGGCGATCTTC	CASSEFGPTAIF
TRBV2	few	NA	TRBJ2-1	TGTGCCAGCAGTTTACAGGTGGACAATGAGCAGTTCTTC	CASSLQVDNEQFF
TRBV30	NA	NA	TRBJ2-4	TGTGCCTGGAGTAGGGGAGAAAACATTCAGTACTTC	CAWSRGENIQYF
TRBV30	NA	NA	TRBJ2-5	TGTGCCTGGAGTAAGCGAGAGACCCAGTACTTC	CAWSKRETQYF
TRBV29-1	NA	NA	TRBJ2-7	TGCAGCGCCCTAAGCGGGCGGCCATCCTACGAGCAGTACTTC	CSALSGRPSYEQYF
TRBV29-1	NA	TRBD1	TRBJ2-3	TGCAGCGTACAACCCCGGGACAGGGCGAAATCAGATACGCAGTATTTT	CSVQPRDRAKSDTQYF
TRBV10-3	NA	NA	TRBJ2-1	TGTGCCATCAAAAACGGGAAATCCTACAATGAGCAGTTCTTC	CAIKNGKSYNEQFF
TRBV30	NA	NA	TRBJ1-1	TGTGCCTGGACCCTGGGAACTGACACTGAAGCTTTCTTT	CAWTLGTDTEAFF
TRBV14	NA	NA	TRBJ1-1	TGTGCCAGCAGCCGATCTCTAATACCCGGTGAAGCTTTCTTT	CASSRSLIPGEAFF
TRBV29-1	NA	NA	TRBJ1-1	TGCAGCGTCGGGACGGGCACTGAAGCTTTCTTT	CSVGTGTEAFF
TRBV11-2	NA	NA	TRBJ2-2	TGTGCCAGCAGCTTAGCCGGGAGCACCGGGGAGCTGTTTTTT	CASSLAGSTGELFF
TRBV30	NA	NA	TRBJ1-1	TGTGCCTGGAGTCAAAACATCGGGAACACTGAAGCTTTCTTT	CAWSQNIGNTEAFF
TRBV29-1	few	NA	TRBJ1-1	TGCAGCGCAGTCCACTCCGGGGGACTAAACACTGAAGCTTTCTTT	CSAVHSGGLNTEAFF
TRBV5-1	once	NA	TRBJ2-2	TGCGCCAGCAGCGTCACAGGGAACACCGGGGAGCTGTTTTTT	CASSVTGNTGELFF
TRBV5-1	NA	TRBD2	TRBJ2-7	TGCGCCAGCAGCTTGTTACCTAGCGGGGAAGCCGAGCAGTACTTC	CASSLLPSGEAEQYF
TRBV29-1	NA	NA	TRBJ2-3	TGCAGCGTTACTGGAGGAGAGGCGCAGTATTTT	CSVTGGEAQYF
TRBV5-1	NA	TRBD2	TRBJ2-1	TGCGCCAGCGGAACTAGCGGGGCCCATTGGGAGCAGTTCTTC	CASGTSGAHWEQFF
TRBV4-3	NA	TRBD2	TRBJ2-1	TGCGCCAGCAGCCAGGGACTAGCGGTTTACAATGAGCAGTTCTTC	CASSQGLAVYNEQFF
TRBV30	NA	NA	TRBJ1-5	TGTGCCTGGAGTTCGACAGAAAATCAGCCCCAGCATTTT	CAWSSTENQPQHF
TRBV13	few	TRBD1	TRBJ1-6	TGTGCCAGCACCAATACCGGGACAGGGGCATCACCCCTCCACTTT	CASTNTGTGASPLHF
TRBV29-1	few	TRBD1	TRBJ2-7	TGCAGCGTTGTGCTCCGGGACAGGGGCTACGAGCAGTACTTC	CSVVLRDRGYEQYF
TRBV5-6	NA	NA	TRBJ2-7	TGTGCCAGCAGGGGCAGGGGATCCTACGAGCAGTACTTC	CASRGRGSYEQYF
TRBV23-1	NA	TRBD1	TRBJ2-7	TGCGCCAGCAGTCTGGGACAGGGATACGAGCAGTACTTC	CASSLGQGYEQYF
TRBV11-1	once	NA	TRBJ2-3	TGTGCCAGCAGCCCGGCGACAGATACGCAGTATTTT	CASSPATDTQYF
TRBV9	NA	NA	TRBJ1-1	TGTGCCAGCAGCGTAGCAGCCAAGATCGTAAACACTGAAGCTTTCTTT	CASSVAAKIVNTEAFF
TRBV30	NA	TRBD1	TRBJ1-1	TGTGCCTGGGGGGACAGGGCCACTGAAGCTTTCTTT	CAWGDRATEAFF
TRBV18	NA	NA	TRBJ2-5	TGTGCCAGCTCACCGCAAGGGCCGGCGGAAGGGACCCAGTACTTC	CASSPQGPAEGTQYF
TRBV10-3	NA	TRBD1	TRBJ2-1	TGTGCCATGGGACAGGGTTCCTACAATGAGCAGTTCTTC	CAMGQGSYNEQFF
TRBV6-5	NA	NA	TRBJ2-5	TGTGCCAGCTGTATCGGCATTAGGGAGACCCAGTACTTC	CASCIGIRETQYF
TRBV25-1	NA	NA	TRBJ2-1	TGTGCCAGCAGTGAGTGGGGAGGAGACAATGAGCAGTTCTTC	CASSEWGGDNEQFF
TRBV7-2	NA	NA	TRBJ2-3	TGTGCCAGCAGCTTTGGTGGGATAGATACGCAGTATTTT	CASSFGGIDTQYF
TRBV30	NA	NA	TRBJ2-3	TGTGCCTGGAGACGGGCCGGGCTGGGCAGCACAGATACGCAGTATTTT	CAWRRAGLGSTDTQYF
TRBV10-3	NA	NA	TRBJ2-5	TGTGCCATCAGTTCGGGTGGAGAGACCCAGTACTTC	CAISSGGETQYF